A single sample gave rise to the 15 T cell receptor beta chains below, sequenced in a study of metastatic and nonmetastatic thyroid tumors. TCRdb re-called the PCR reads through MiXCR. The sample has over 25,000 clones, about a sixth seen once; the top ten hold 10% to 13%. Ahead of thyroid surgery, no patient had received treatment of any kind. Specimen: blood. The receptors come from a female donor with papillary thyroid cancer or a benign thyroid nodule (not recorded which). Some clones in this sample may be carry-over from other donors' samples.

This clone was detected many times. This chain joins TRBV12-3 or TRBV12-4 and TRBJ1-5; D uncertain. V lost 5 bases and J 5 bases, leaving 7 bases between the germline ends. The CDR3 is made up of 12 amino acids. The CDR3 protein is CASSLQDQPQHF. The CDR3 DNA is TGTGCCAGCAGTCTCCAAGATCAGCCCCAGCATTTT.

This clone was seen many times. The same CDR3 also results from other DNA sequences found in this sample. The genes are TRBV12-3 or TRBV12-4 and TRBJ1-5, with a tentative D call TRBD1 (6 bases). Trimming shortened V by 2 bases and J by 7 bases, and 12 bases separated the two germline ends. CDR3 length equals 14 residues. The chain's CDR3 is CASSLSGDNQPQHF. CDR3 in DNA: TGTGCCAGCAGTTTAAGCGGGGACAACCAGCCCCAGCATTTT.

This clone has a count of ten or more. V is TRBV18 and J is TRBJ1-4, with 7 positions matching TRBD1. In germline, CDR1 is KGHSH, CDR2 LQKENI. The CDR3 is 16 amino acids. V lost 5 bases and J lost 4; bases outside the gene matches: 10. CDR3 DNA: TGTGCCAGCTCATCGGAAAGGGGGCAGGGTAATGAAAAACTGTTTTTT. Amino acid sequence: CASSSERGQGNEKLFF.

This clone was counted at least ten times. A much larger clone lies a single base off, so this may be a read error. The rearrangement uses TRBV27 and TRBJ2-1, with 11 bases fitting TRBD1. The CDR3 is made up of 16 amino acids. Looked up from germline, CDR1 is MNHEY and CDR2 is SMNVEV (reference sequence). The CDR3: CASSSGTGGRGNEQLF. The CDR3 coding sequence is TGTGCCAGCAGTTCAGGGACAGGGGGGAGAGGCAATGAGCAGCTCTTC.

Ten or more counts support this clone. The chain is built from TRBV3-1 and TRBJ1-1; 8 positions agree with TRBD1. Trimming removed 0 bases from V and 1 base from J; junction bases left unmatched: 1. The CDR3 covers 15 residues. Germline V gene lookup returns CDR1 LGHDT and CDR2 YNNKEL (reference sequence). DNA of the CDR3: TGTGCCAGCAGCCAAGAGGGACAGGCGAACACTGAAGCTTTCTTT. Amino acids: CASSQEGQANTEAFF.

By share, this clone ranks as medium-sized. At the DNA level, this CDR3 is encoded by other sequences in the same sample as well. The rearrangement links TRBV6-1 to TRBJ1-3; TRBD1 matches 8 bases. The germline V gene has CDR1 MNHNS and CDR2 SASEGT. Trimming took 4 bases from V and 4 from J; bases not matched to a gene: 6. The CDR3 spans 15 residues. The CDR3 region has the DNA TGTGCCAGCAGTGCCTGGACAGGGCCCGGAAACACCATATATTTT. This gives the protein CASSAWTGPGNTIYF.

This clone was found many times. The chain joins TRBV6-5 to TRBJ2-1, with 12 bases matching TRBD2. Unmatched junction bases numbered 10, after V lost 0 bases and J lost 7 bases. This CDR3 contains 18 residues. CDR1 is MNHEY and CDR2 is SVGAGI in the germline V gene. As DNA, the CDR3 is TGTGCCAGCAGTTACTCGAGCGGGTCTAGCGGGGGGGTAAATGAGCAGTTCTTC. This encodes CASSYSSGSSGGVNEQFF.

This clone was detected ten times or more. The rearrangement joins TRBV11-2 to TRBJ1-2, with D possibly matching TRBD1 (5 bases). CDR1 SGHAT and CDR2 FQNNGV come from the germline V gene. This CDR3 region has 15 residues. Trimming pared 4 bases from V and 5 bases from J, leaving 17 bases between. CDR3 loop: CASSSPRTYRYGYTF. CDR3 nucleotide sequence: TGTGCCAGCAGCTCGCCCCGGACATATCGTTATGGCTACACCTTC.

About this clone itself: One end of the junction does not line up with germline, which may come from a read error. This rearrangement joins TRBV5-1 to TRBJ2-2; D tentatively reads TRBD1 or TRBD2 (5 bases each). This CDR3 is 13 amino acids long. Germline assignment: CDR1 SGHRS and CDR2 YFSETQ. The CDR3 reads CASSIVGTGELFF. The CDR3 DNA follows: TGCGCCAGCAGCATTGTTGGGACCGGGGAGCTGTTTTTC.

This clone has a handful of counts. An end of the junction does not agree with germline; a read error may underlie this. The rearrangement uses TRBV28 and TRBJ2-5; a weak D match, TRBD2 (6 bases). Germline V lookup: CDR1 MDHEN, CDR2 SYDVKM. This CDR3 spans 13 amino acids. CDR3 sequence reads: CASSLEGEESQYF. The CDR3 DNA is TGTGCCAGCAGTTTAGAAGGGGAGGAGAGCCAGTACTTC.

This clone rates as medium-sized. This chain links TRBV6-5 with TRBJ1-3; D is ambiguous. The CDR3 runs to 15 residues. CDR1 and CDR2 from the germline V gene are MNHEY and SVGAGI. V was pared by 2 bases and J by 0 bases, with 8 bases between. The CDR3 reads CASSYGGISGNTIYF. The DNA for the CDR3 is TGTGCCAGCAGTTACGGAGGGATCTCTGGAAACACCATATATTTT.

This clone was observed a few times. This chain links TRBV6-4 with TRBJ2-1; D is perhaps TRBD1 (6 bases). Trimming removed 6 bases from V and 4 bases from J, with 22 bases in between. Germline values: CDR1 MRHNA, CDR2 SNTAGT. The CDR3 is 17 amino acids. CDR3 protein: CASRLYSGTQRYNEQFF. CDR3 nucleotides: TGTGCCAGCAGGTTATACTCCGGGACACAACGTTACAATGAGCAGTTCTTC.

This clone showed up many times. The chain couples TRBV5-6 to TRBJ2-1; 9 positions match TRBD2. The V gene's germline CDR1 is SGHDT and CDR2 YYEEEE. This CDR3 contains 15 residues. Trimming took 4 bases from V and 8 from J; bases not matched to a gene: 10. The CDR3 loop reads CASSQATSGIYEQFF. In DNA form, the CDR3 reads TGTGCCAGCAGCCAAGCGACTAGCGGTATCTATGAGCAGTTCTTC.

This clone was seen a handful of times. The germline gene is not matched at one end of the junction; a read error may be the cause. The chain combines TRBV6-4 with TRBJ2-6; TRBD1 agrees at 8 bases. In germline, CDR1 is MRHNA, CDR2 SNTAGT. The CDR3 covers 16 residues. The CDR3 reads CASLRQGTSWANVLTF. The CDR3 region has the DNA TGTGCCAGCTTGAGACAGGGGACCTCTTGGGCCAACGTCCTGACTTTC.

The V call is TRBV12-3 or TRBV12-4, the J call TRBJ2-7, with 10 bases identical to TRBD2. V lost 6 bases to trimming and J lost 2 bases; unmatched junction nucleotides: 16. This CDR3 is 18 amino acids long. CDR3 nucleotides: TGTGCCAGCAGCCTGACAGGGAGTACTAGCGGGACCCCCTACGAGCAGTACTTC. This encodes CASSLTGSTSGTPYEQYF.